This is a list of T cell receptor beta chains from one sample in a study of blood T cell repertoires in COVID-19. Using immunoSEQ multiplex PCR, the repertoire was profiled, and TCRdb retains in-frame clones only, with some absent. This table has 200,000 to 250,000 clones, about 79% appearing once. Sequencing was performed on peripheral blood. These receptor sequences come from a middle-aged woman who had recovered from COVID-19. Each CDR3 is given with its conserved first and last residue. The order of the fields is V gene, clone size, J gene, D gene, CDR3 protein, CDR3 DNA. D genes are given only for firm matches. Only part of the rows carry a size: once, few, many, or a class if the clone is expanded.

TRBV5-1	once	TRBJ2-5	TRBD1	CASSLAGTGAVQETQYF	TGCGCCAGCAGCTTGGCCGGGACAGGGGCGGTACAAGAGACCCAGTACTTC
TRBV14	.	TRBJ1-5	TRBD1	CASSFKPDRVFFQPQHF	TGTGCCAGCAGCTTCAAACCGGACAGGGTATTCTTTCAGCCCCAGCATTTT
TRBV2	.	TRBJ1-1	TRBD1	CASTGTGGVSTEAFF	TGTGCCAGCACCGGGACAGGGGGCGTGAGCACTGAAGCTTTCTTT
TRBV5-1	.	TRBJ2-3	.	CASSDALLTAGSTDTQYF	TGCGCCAGCAGCGATGCCCTCCTGACGGCAGGGAGCACAGATACGCAGTATTTT
TRBV30	.	TRBJ1-1	TRBD1	CACTTGGPEAFF	TGTGCCTGCACCACAGGGGGCCCGGAGGCTTTCTTT
TRBV6-5	.	TRBJ2-7	TRBD1	CASSYDRVSSAYEQYF	TGTGCCAGCAGTTATGACAGGGTTTCTTCGGCGTACGAGCAGTACTTC
TRBV12-3/TRBV12-4	.	TRBJ2-1	.	CASGKTVDNEQFF	TGTGCCAGCGGGAAGACAGTGGACAATGAGCAGTTCTTC
TRBV18	.	TRBJ1-4	.	CASSPPSGSNEKLFF	TGTGCCAGCTCACCACCGTCAGGGTCTAATGAAAAACTGTTTTTT
TRBV9	.	TRBJ1-2	.	CASTPLGEGYGYTF	TGTGCCAGCACCCCCCTCGGGGAGGGCTATGGCTACACCTTC
TRBV5-1	.	TRBJ1-1	.	CASSLVGGTNTEAFF	TGCGCCAGCAGCTTGGTAGGAGGGACGAACACTGAAGCTTTCTTT
TRBV6-5	.	TRBJ2-7	TRBD1	CASIVTPGQGTEQYF	TGTGCCAGCATAGTGACCCCGGGACAGGGAACCGAGCAGTACTTC
TRBV5-1	once	TRBJ2-7	.	CASSLATGQLYEQYF	TGCGCCAGCAGCTTGGCCACCGGACAGCTCTACGAGCAGTACTTC
TRBV28	.	TRBJ2-1	TRBD1	CASSSPTGGNRNEQFF	TGTGCCAGCAGTTCGCCAACAGGGGGCAATAGAAATGAGCAGTTCTTC
TRBV19	.	TRBJ2-1	TRBD2	CASSRTYGTSGERGEQFF	TGTGCCAGTAGTCGAACCTACGGGACTAGCGGGGAAAGGGGTGAGCAGTTCTTC